A selection of T cell receptor beta chains follows, all from one sample in a study of graft-versus-host responses after intestinal transplantation. Generated by immunoSEQ multiplex PCR, the TCRdb table keeps only in-frame clones and is missing some. Among 95,000 to 110,000 clones, roughly 87% were seen once, and the ten largest hold 0.7% to 0.9%. No antigen is known for these receptors. The source was unstimulated CD4+ T cells sorted from spleen or lymph node cells, collected before intestinal transplant. The source of these receptors is a human donor who received an intestinal transplant. Each CDR3 is given with its conserved first and last residue. The order of the fields is V gene, D gene, J gene, clone size, CDR3 protein, CDR3 DNA. D genes are given only for firm matches. Rows may omit the clone size; those that give it use once, few, many or a size class.

V: TRBV4-2; D: NA; J: TRBJ1-5; size: NA; CDR3: CASSQEPGASHQPQHF; DNA: TGTGCCAGCAGCCAAGAACCGGGGGCATCTCATCAGCCCCAGCATTTT
V: TRBV6-1; D: TRBD1; J: TRBJ2-1; size: few; CDR3: CASSDRYRDRTYNEQFF; DNA: TGTGCCAGCAGTGACCGGTACCGGGACAGGACATACAATGAGCAGTTCTTC
V: TRBV18; D: NA; J: TRBJ2-1; size: NA; CDR3: CASSPYQGRGEQFF; DNA: TGTGCCAGCTCACCATACCAGGGTAGGGGTGAGCAGTTCTTC
V: TRBV5-5; D: NA; J: TRBJ1-6; size: NA; CDR3: CASSVDSYYNSPLHF; DNA: TGTGCCAGCAGCGTTGATTCTTACTATAATTCACCCCTCCACTTT
V: TRBV5-1; D: TRBD2; J: TRBJ2-4; size: NA; CDR3: CASSLERGAPDIQYF; DNA: TGCGCCAGCAGCTTGGAGCGGGGGGCGCCGGACATTCAGTACTTC
V: TRBV18; D: NA; J: TRBJ1-1; size: NA; CDR3: CASSPPYSLNTEAFF; DNA: TGTGCCAGCTCACCACCATATTCTTTGAACACTGAAGCTTTCTTT
V: TRBV6-1; D: NA; J: TRBJ1-1; size: NA; CDR3: CASRPDRTSGAFF; DNA: TGTGCCAGCAGACCTGATCGTACGTCTGGAGCTTTCTTT
V: TRBV27; D: NA; J: TRBJ1-6; size: NA; CDR3: CASLGGVGSPLHF; DNA: TGTGCCAGCTTGGGAGGAGTAGGTTCACCCCTCCACTTT
V: TRBV30; D: NA; J: TRBJ2-1; size: NA; CDR3: CAWSVSTGARYNEQFF; DNA: TGTGCCTGGAGTGTATCGACGGGAGCCCGCTACAATGAGCAGTTCTTC
V: TRBV5-4; D: TRBD2; J: TRBJ2-5; size: once; CDR3: CASSLALAETQYF; DNA: TGTGCCAGCAGCTTGGCACTAGCGGAGACCCAGTACTTC
V: TRBV6-5; D: NA; J: TRBJ2-2; size: few; CDR3: CASTLTGTGELFF; DNA: TGTGCCAGCACCCTGACAGGAACCGGGGAGCTGTTTTTT
V: TRBV6-5; D: TRBD1; J: TRBJ2-5; size: NA; CDR3: CASSWWGQGQETQYF; DNA: TGTGCCAGCAGTTGGTGGGGACAGGGCCAAGAGACCCAGTACTTC
V: TRBV11-1; D: NA; J: TRBJ1-1; size: NA; CDR3: CASSFGLNTEAFF; DNA: TGTGCCAGCAGTTTCGGACTAAACACTGAAGCTTTCTTT
V: TRBV28; D: NA; J: TRBJ2-2; size: NA; CDR3: CASSLLGWAATATDTGELFF; DNA: TGTGCCAGCAGTTTATTGGGCTGGGCCGCTACCGCCACGGATACCGGGGAGCTGTTTTTT
V: TRBV5-1; D: TRBD2; J: TRBJ2-2; size: NA; CDR3: CASSLVLAGGRGTGELFF; DNA: TGCGCCAGCAGCTTGGTCCTAGCGGGAGGGCGTGGCACCGGGGAGCTGTTTTTT
V: TRBV10-1; D: NA; J: TRBJ2-1; size: NA; CDR3: CASSSGLPSGEQFF; DNA: TGCGCCAGCAGTTCGGGACTCCCCTCCGGGGAGCAGTTCTTC
V: TRBV5-1; D: NA; J: TRBJ2-1; size: NA; CDR3: CASRLTDYSYNEQFF; DNA: TGCGCCAGCAGATTAACCGACTACTCCTACAATGAGCAGTTCTTC
V: TRBV5-1; D: NA; J: TRBJ2-1; size: NA; CDR3: CASSPREVSYNEQFF; DNA: TGCGCCAGCAGCCCGAGGGAAGTCTCCTACAATGAGCAGTTCTTC
V: TRBV11-2; D: TRBD1; J: TRBJ2-5; size: NA; CDR3: CASAPWRGGEETQYF; DNA: TGTGCCAGCGCCCCATGGAGAGGGGGCGAGGAGACCCAGTACTTC
V: TRBV9; D: TRBD1; J: TRBJ1-4; size: once; CDR3: CASSVGHRGLTNEKLFF; DNA: TGTGCCAGCAGCGTAGGGCACAGGGGGCTAACTAATGAAAAACTGTTTTTT
V: TRBV5-1; D: TRBD2; J: TRBJ2-3; size: once; CDR3: CASRLGLAGADTQYF; DNA: TGCGCCAGCAGGTTGGGGCTAGCGGGAGCAGATACGCAGTATTTT
V: TRBV10-2; D: NA; J: TRBJ2-1; size: once; CDR3: CATQEGEIKFF; DNA: TGCGCCACTCAAGAGGGGGAGATCAAGTTCTTC
V: TRBV30; D: TRBD1; J: TRBJ1-5; size: NA; CDR3: CAWSFGLGQGPLGRPQHF; DNA: TGTGCCTGGAGCTTTGGGCTGGGACAGGGACCGTTGGGGCGGCCCCAGCATTTT
V: TRBV12-5; D: NA; J: TRBJ1-3; size: NA; CDR3: CASGPGTVSGNTIYF; DNA: TGTGCTAGTGGCCCCGGGACGGTCTCTGGAAACACCATATATTTT
V: TRBV7-2; D: NA; J: TRBJ2-5; size: NA; CDR3: CASSFQGQETQYF; DNA: TGTGCCAGCAGCTTTCAGGGGCAGGAGACCCAGTACTTC
V: TRBV5-1; D: TRBD2; J: TRBJ2-1; size: NA; CDR3: CASSLASGSSYNEQFF; DNA: TGCGCCAGCAGCTTGGCTAGCGGGAGCTCCTACAATGAGCAGTTCTTC
V: TRBV10-3; D: TRBD1; J: TRBJ1-2; size: NA; CDR3: CAISELIEGQGLSANYGYTF; DNA: TGTGCCATCAGTGAGTTGATTGAGGGACAGGGTTTATCGGCTAACTATGGCTACACCTTC
V: TRBV25-1; D: NA; J: TRBJ1-2; size: once; CDR3: CASRDDFTGIYGYTF; DNA: TGTGCCAGCCGCGACGATTTTACAGGGATTTATGGCTACACCTTC
V: TRBV6-6; D: NA; J: TRBJ1-1; size: NA; CDR3: CASSWGSRAFF; DNA: TGTGCCAGCAGTTGGGGGAGCAGGGCTTTCTTT
V: TRBV7-2; D: NA; J: TRBJ1-6; size: NA; CDR3: CASSLVTGRYSPLHF; DNA: TGTGCCAGCAGCTTAGTCACGGGACGCTACTCACCCCTCCACTTT
V: TRBV5-6; D: NA; J: TRBJ2-1; size: NA; CDR3: CASSSRTGFNNEQFF; DNA: TGTGCCAGCAGCTCTCGGACGGGTTTCAACAATGAGCAGTTCTTC
V: TRBV12-5; D: NA; J: TRBJ1-3; size: NA; CDR3: CASGLGDTRPGNTIYF; DNA: TGTGCTAGTGGTTTGGGGGATACGCGGCCAGGAAACACCATATATTTT
V: TRBV11-2; D: TRBD2; J: TRBJ2-3; size: once; CDR3: CASSLTSGVGTDTQYF; DNA: TGTGCCAGCAGCTTGACTAGCGGGGTTGGCACAGATACGCAGTATTTT
V: TRBV4-1; D: TRBD2; J: TRBJ2-7; size: NA; CDR3: CASSLAPGTSGYEQYF; DNA: TGCGCCAGCAGCCTCGCACCCGGGACTAGCGGCTACGAGCAGTACTTC
V: TRBV2; D: TRBD2; J: TRBJ2-7; size: NA; CDR3: CASRTSGYEQYF; DNA: TGTGCCAGCAGGACTAGCGGTTACGAGCAGTACTTC
V: TRBV2; D: NA; J: TRBJ2-6; size: NA; CDR3: CASSARWGSGANVLTF; DNA: TGTGCCAGCAGTGCCCGCTGGGGGTCTGGGGCCAACGTCCTGACTTTC
V: TRBV18; D: NA; J: TRBJ2-5; size: NA; CDR3: CASSPLMGETQYF; DNA: TGTGCCAGCTCACCATTGATGGGGGAGACCCAGTACTTC
V: TRBV6-5; D: NA; J: TRBJ2-5; size: once; CDR3: CATRGQETQYF; DNA: TGTGCCACCCGGGGACAAGAGACCCAGTACTTC
V: TRBV27; D: NA; J: TRBJ1-6; size: NA; CDR3: CASSLFPLRAVPYNSPLHF; DNA: TGTGCCAGCAGTTTATTCCCCCTCCGGGCAGTTCCCTATAATTCACCCCTCCACTTT
V: TRBV5-1; D: TRBD2; J: TRBJ2-1; size: NA; CDR3: CASMGTSGGNEQFF; DNA: TGCGCCAGCATGGGGACTAGCGGGGGGAATGAGCAGTTCTTC
V: TRBV7-9; D: NA; J: TRBJ2-1; size: NA; CDR3: CASSVVGSGNTYNEQFF; DNA: TGTGCCAGCAGCGTCGTGGGCAGTGGAAACACCTACAATGAGCAGTTCTTC
V: TRBV5-1; D: TRBD1; J: TRBJ1-5; size: NA; CDR3: CASSPTGGNQPQHF; DNA: TGCGCCAGCAGCCCCACAGGGGGAAATCAGCCCCAGCATTTT